Below, 30 T cell receptor beta chains from the same sample are listed, as sequenced in a study of T-cell memory formation after mild COVID-19. In TCRdb, the 5' RACE reads were re-called with MiXCR into one record per CDR3 protein. The sample includes a few hundred thousand distinct CDR3 sequences, roughly 15% of them seen just once. Sequencing was performed on PBMCs or a T cell subset sorted from them (not recorded which). The receptor set was obtained from a man in his late teens or twenties who had mild COVID-19 (a few samples of this study predate the infection). Cell type and time point are not known.

In its sample, this clonotype was seen a few times. V and J are TRBV7-2 and TRBJ2-7; D is undetermined. CDR3 length: 14 amino acids. Germline CDR1 SGHTA, CDR2 FQGNSA. Deletions cut 5 bases from V and 1 base from J, with 12 bases between. Here the CDR3 reads CASSPGWVSYEQYF. DNA of the CDR3: TGTGCCAGCAGCCCCGGGTGGGTATCCTACGAGCAGTACTTC.

The chain is built from TRBV7-9 and TRBJ2-1, with D possibly TRBD2 on 5 matching bases. Trimming took 5 bases from V and 6 from J, leaving 14 bases between them. Per the germline V gene, CDR1 is SEHNR and CDR2 is FQNEAQ (reference sequence). The CDR3 covers 14 residues. The CDR3: CASSPERPRNEQFF. DNA for the CDR3: TGTGCCAGCAGCCCAGAGCGGCCGCGCAATGAGCAGTTCTTC. The variable domain in full, with the rest retrieved from reference TRBV7-9 and TRBJ2-1, is DTGVSQNPRHKITKRGQNVTFRCDPISEHNRLYWYRQTLGQGPEFLTYFQNEAQLEKSRLLSDRFSAERPKGSFSTLEIQRTEQGDSAMYLCASSPERPRNEQFFGPGTRLTVL.

This clonotype was picked up a small number of times. CDR3 protein: CAWSAGTGEETQYF. The DNA of the CDR3 is TGTGCCTGGAGTGCCGGGACAGGGGAAGAGACCCAGTACTTC. The J gene is TRBJ2-5, the V gene TRBV30; 10 nucleotides line up with TRBD1. V lost 1 base, J lost 3 bases, and 2 bases stayed unmatched. CDR1 GTSNPN and CDR2 SVGIG come from the germline V gene (reference sequence). The length of the CDR3 is 14 residues.

This clonotype was observed a handful of times. The chain joins TRBV28 to TRBJ1-2; D gene uncertain. Germline V gene lookup returns CDR1 MDHEN and CDR2 SYDVKM. Between the trimmed V and J ends, which lost 6 bases and 3 bases, there was a span of 17 bases. The CDR3 contains 15 residues. The CDR3 here is CASSPRSVIDYGYTF. The CDR3 DNA follows: TGTGCCAGCAGCCCCAGGAGTGTTATTGACTATGGCTACACCTTC.

This clonotype was detected a few times. The chain carries TRBV12-3 or TRBV12-4 and TRBJ2-3; D not resolved. V gave up 0 bases and J gave up 5 bases, with 9 bases separating them. This CDR3 has 14 residues. Here the CDR3 DNA reads TGTGCCAGCAGTTTAGCGAGACGGTTAGATACGCAGTATTTT. Encoded protein: CASSLARRLDTQYF.

The chain couples TRBV7-9 to TRBJ1-3; 12 bases fit TRBD1. This CDR3 is built from 14 residues. After removal of 1 base from V and 9 bases from J, the junction contained 1 base not matched to a gene. Germline CDR1 and CDR2: SEHNR and FQNEAQ (reference sequence). The CDR3 bases are TGTGCCAGCAGCTTAGAGGGACAGGGGGCCACCATATATTTT. Its translation is CASSLEGQGATIYF.

This clonotype has just a few counts. The chain carries TRBV9 and TRBJ1-6; D is undetermined. The germline gives CDR1 SGDLS, CDR2 YYNGEE. Trimming left V 0 bases short and J 0 bases short, with 4 bases between. There are 15 residues in the CDR3. CDR3 DNA sequence: TGTGCCAGCAGCGTAGATCTCTCCTATAATTCACCCCTCCACTTT. This translates into CASSVDLSYNSPLHF.

This clonotype turned up a few times. DNA of the CDR3: TGTGCCAGCAGTTTAGAATTCAATTCACCCCTCCACTTT. It codes for CASSLEFNSPLHF. The chain recombines TRBV12-3 or TRBV12-4 with TRBJ1-6; the D is unclear. CDR3 size: 13 residues. V shed 1 base and J shed 7 bases, with 5 bases lying between them.

Only a few counts were recorded for this clonotype. J is TRBJ2-3 and V is TRBV4-3; 9 nucleotides agree with TRBD2. The CDR3 spans 19 residues. Losses at the gene ends were 4 bases for V and 5 bases for J; bases not matched to a gene: 19. CDR1 is LGHNA and CDR2 is YSLEER in the germline V gene. CDR3 DNA: TGCGCCAGCAGCCCCCTTCCACCTTCGAGCGGGGGGCGGGAAGATACGCAGTATTTT. Residues: CASSPLPPSSGGREDTQYF.

The chain joins TRBV7-3 to TRBJ2-1; possibly TRBD1 or TRBD2 for D (6 bases each). The length of the CDR3 is 13 residues. CDR1 SGHTA and CDR2 FQGTGA come from the germline V gene. V was trimmed by 5 bases and J by 11 bases, leaving 16 bases between them. Written as DNA, the CDR3 is TGTGCCAGCAGCGACAAGGGGGGACGGCAGCAGTTCTTC. It yields the protein CASSDKGGRQQFF.

There are many counts of this clonotype. The CDR3: CAIKVASGGPADTQYF. For the CDR3, the DNA is TGTGCCATCAAAGTAGCTAGCGGGGGTCCCGCAGATACGCAGTATTTT. The V and J genes are TRBV10-3 and TRBJ2-3; 10 bases fit TRBD2. The CDR3 sequence is 16 residues long. The germline V gene has CDR1 ENHRY and CDR2 SYGVKD. V dropped 7 bases and J dropped 4; count of bases not matched to a gene: 11.

This clonotype was found a few times. J is TRBJ2-7 and V is TRBV29-1; tentatively, D is TRBD1 (6 bases). The germline V gene has CDR1 SQVTM and CDR2 ANQGSEA. Trimming removed 1 base from V and 5 bases from J, with 12 bases in between. The CDR3 contains 13 residues. The CDR3 sequence: CSVEGGTLDEQYF. The CDR3 DNA sequence: TGCAGCGTTGAAGGGGGGACACTCGACGAGCAGTACTTC.

V usage is TRBV4-1 and J usage is TRBJ1-2; unclear D gene. The germline V gene has CDR1 MGHRA and CDR2 YSYEKL. CDR3 length: 15 amino acids. Trimming stripped 1 base from V and 8 bases from J, with 17 bases between. The CDR3 coding sequence is TGCGCCAGCAGCCAAGGCCTGCTAGGGCCGGGGGGCTACACCTTC. This gives the protein CASSQGLLGPGGYTF.

The V gene is TRBV5-1, the J gene TRBJ2-5; TRBD2 agrees at 7 bases. Germline CDR1 reads SGHRS; CDR2 reads YFSETQ. V gave up 4 bases and J gave up 4 bases; unmatched junction bases: 13. The CDR3 is made up of 16 amino acids. The chain's CDR3 is CASSPAPPGGGETQYF. The CDR3 DNA is TGCGCCAGCAGCCCTGCCCCGCCGGGGGGTGGAGAGACCCAGTACTTC. Full variable domain (remainder filled in from reference TRBV5-1 and TRBJ2-5): KAGVTQTPRYLIKTRGQQVTLSCSPISGHRSVSWYQQTPGQGLQFLFEYFSETQRNKGNFPGRFSGRQFSNSRSEMNVSTLELGDSALYLCASSPAPPGGGETQYFGPGTRLLVL.

This rearrangement joins TRBV5-1 to TRBJ1-5; TRBD1 aligns across 9 bases. Germline trimming cut 4 bases from V and 5 bases from J; bases unmatched to any gene: 7. The germline V gene encodes CDR1 SGHRS and CDR2 YFSETQ. The CDR3 is 15 amino acids. The CDR3 region has the DNA TGCGCCAGCAGCCGGGGACAGGGACTCGATCAGCCCCAGCATTTT. The encoded protein is CASSRGQGLDQPQHF.

This clonotype was seen only a few times. V usage is TRBV20-1 and J usage is TRBJ2-5; TRBD2 matches 7 bases. The CDR3 loop spans 13 amino acids. The V gene's germline CDR1 is DFQATT and CDR2 SNEGSKA (reference sequence). The junction had 5 bases not matched to a gene; V was cut back by 6 bases and J by 1 base. Here the CDR3 reads CSAAGVLQETQYF. The CDR3 DNA is TGCAGTGCCGCGGGGGTCCTCCAAGAGACCCAGTACTTC.

This chain joins TRBV6-5 and TRBJ1-6, with a weak D call TRBD1 (6 bases). V gave up 6 bases and J gave up 6 bases, with 18 bases separating them. This CDR3 spans 16 amino acids. Germline V gene sequence: CDR1 MNHEY, CDR2 SVGAGI. The CDR3 loop reads CASRPEPQGSNSPLHF. CDR3 bases: TGTGCCAGCAGGCCCGAACCACAGGGATCTAATTCACCCCTCCACTTT.

Only a few counts were recorded for this clonotype. This chain joins TRBV5-1 and TRBJ2-1; the D is unclear. The V and J ends lost 2 bases and 4 bases respectively, with 13 bases between them. Germline lookup yields CDR1 SGHRS and CDR2 YFSETQ. The CDR3 covers 15 residues. The CDR3 protein is CASSFDFSTYNEQFF. The DNA of the CDR3 is TGCGCCAGCAGCTTTGACTTCTCAACTTACAATGAGCAGTTCTTC.

The V gene is TRBV12-3 or TRBV12-4, the J gene TRBJ1-1, with D uncertain. The germline V and J ends were trimmed by 3 bases and 1 base, with 12 bases remaining between them. The CDR3 runs 15 residues. This CDR3 is CASSFWQEPNTEAFF. In DNA form, the CDR3 reads TGTGCCAGCAGTTTTTGGCAGGAACCGAACACTGAAGCTTTCTTT.

This clonotype was recorded a few times. The chain links TRBV20-1 to TRBJ2-2, with 11 bases identical to TRBD2. V dropped 5 bases and J dropped 8; count of bases not matched to a gene: 7. Looked up from germline, CDR1 is DFQATT and CDR2 is SNEGSKA (reference sequence). CDR3 size: 14 residues. CDR3: CSAYPSGGPGELFF. In nucleotides, the CDR3 is TGCAGTGCTTACCCTAGCGGGGGGCCAGGGGAGCTGTTTTTT.

CDR3 bases: TGTGCCACCAGCAATGACAGGAGCTATGGCTACACCTTC. As protein: CATSNDRSYGYTF. The chain carries TRBV15 and TRBJ1-2; tentative D call: TRBD1 (6 bases). CDR3 length equals 13 residues. Germline loops: CDR1 LNHNV, CDR2 YYDKDF (reference sequence). V was cut by 4 bases and J by 4 bases, with 10 bases left in between. Full variable domain (outside the CDR3, taken from reference TRBV15 and TRBJ1-2): DAMVIQNPRYQVTQFGKPVTLSCSQTLNHNVMYWYQQKSSQAPKLLFHYYDKDFNNEADTPDNFQSRRPNTSFCFLDIRSPGLGDTAMYLCATSNDRSYGYTFGSGTRLTVV.

The chain links TRBV6-5 to TRBJ1-6, with unresolved D. The CDR3 extends over 14 amino acids. CDR1 and CDR2 (germline): MNHEY, SVGAGI. The V gene lost 6 bases and the J gene lost 5 bases, with 11 bases spanning the gap. CDR3 region: CASSPFLDNSPLHF. CDR3 DNA sequence: TGTGCCAGCAGCCCGTTCTTGGATAATTCACCCCTCCACTTT.

This clonotype was picked up a small number of times. The chain combines TRBV7-2 with TRBJ2-2; maybe TRBD2 (6 bases). The V gene's germline CDR1 is SGHTA and CDR2 FQGNSA. The V gene lost 5 bases and the J gene lost 5 bases, with 9 bases spanning the gap. This CDR3 is built from 13 residues. DNA of the CDR3: TGTGCCAGCAGCATTCTAGCGACCGGGGAGCTGTTTTTT. It codes for CASSILATGELFF.

This clonotype was counted between two and nine times. This chain connects TRBV4-1 to TRBJ1-2; D unresolved. In germline, CDR1 is MGHRA, CDR2 YSYEKL. Trimming took 6 bases from V and 4 from J, leaving 9 bases between them. The CDR3 length is 12 residues. CDR3 nucleotides: TGCGCCAGCAGGGGAGCAGCCTATGGCTACACCTTC. Encoded protein: CASRGAAYGYTF.

This clonotype was counted many times. The chain recombines TRBV4-3 with TRBJ1-2; D not resolved. CDR3 length: 14 amino acids. V was shortened by 3 bases and J by 3 bases, with 11 bases between the two germline ends. CDR1 is LGHNA, CDR2 YSLEER, per germline. The DNA for the CDR3 is TGCGCCAGCAGCCAGGATACGGACTACTATGGCTACACCTTC. It yields the protein CASSQDTDYYGYTF.

This clonotype was seen only a few times. The rearrangement joins TRBV9 to TRBJ2-6, with TRBD1 as a possible D gene (5 bases). CDR3 length: 17 amino acids. The V gene's germline CDR1 is SGDLS and CDR2 YYNGEE. V lost 0 bases and J 0 bases, leaving 10 bases between the germline ends. The CDR3 reads CASSVAPTGSGANVLTF. The CDR3 nucleotides read TGTGCCAGCAGCGTAGCGCCCACAGGCTCTGGGGCCAACGTCCTGACTTTC.

The table lists this clonotype with many counts. The chain combines TRBV5-5 with TRBJ2-3; 9 bases fit TRBD2. CDR1 is SGHKS and CDR2 is YYEKEE in the germline V gene (reference sequence). Trimming removed 0 bases from V and 4 bases from J; junction bases left unmatched: 3. This CDR3 comprises 15 residues. Here the CDR3 DNA reads TGTGCCAGCAGCTTGGTTAGCGGGGGAGCAGATACGCAGTATTTT. This translates into CASSLVSGGADTQYF.

As to this clonotype: Sequence at one end of the junction differs from germline and may be a read error. The chain recombines TRBV5-1 with TRBJ1-4; no definite D call. The germline V gene encodes CDR1 SGHRS and CDR2 YFSETQ. The length of the CDR3 is 14 residues. The CDR3: CASSLVEGGEVGVF. For the CDR3, the DNA is TGCGCCAGCAGCTTGGTGGAGGGCGGCGAAGTCGGGGTTTTT.

This clonotype was picked up a small number of times. The chain combines TRBV20-1 with TRBJ1-2; 7 bases are shared with TRBD1. The CDR3 extends over 14 amino acids. The ends lost 3 bases at V and 8 bases at J; junction bases unmatched: 12. Germline V CDR1 and CDR2: DFQATT, SNEGSKA (reference sequence). CDR3 DNA: TGCAGTGCTAGCCGCACAGGGGTCGGATACGGCTACACCTTC. Translation gives CSASRTGVGYGYTF.

This clonotype has a single count. The chain links TRBV20-1 to TRBJ2-3, with 13 nucleotides matching TRBD2. Germline CDR1 and CDR2: DFQATT and SNEGSKA (reference sequence). J gave up 2 bases and V 0 bases, and 11 bases lay outside the gene matches. CDR3 size: 19 residues. The CDR3 region has the DNA TGCAGTGCTAGAGAGGGACTAGCGGGGACCCTACGATACACAGATACGCAGTATTTT. It codes for CSAREGLAGTLRYTDTQYF.